The rows below give T cell receptor beta chains drawn from one sample of a study of PD-1 blockade in classical Hodgkin lymphoma. TCRdb's copy holds only in-frame clones and misses some; the assay was immunoSEQ multiplex PCR. There are 11,000 to 15,000 clones in the sample; 82% occur only once, and roughly 4% lies in the top ten. This specimen was peripheral blood mononuclear cells (PBMCs), taken at baseline. These receptors all stem from a human donor with classical Hodgkin lymphoma. Both conserved end residues are part of each CDR3. The order of the fields is clone size, D gene, J gene, V gene, CDR3 DNA, CDR3 protein. D genes are given only for firm matches. The size field is filled for only some rows; it gives once, few, many or a size class.

. . TRBJ2-3 TRBV28 TGTGCCAGCAGCAGTGGGGGGGCTGGCACAGATACGCAGTATTTT CASSSGGAGTDTQYF
. TRBD2 TRBJ2-2 TRBV5-1 TGCGCCAGCAGCTACACCGGGACTAGCGGGAGACACCTGACGGCCGGGGAGCTGTTTTTT CASSYTGTSGRHLTAGELFF
. . TRBJ2-7 TRBV16 TGTGCCAGCAGCCAATTTAGTCCTTCCTACGAGCAGTACTTC CASSQFSPSYEQYF
. TRBD2 TRBJ2-2 TRBV19 TGTGCCAGTATAGGGACTAGCGGGGACACCGGGGAGCTGTTTTTT CASIGTSGDTGELFF
once . TRBJ2-3 TRBV4-1 TGCGCCAGCAGCCAACGACAGACAGATACGCAGTATTTT CASSQRQTDTQYF
. TRBD1 TRBJ2-3 TRBV2 TGTGCCAGCAGTGTGGGACAGACAACAGATACGCAGTATTTT CASSVGQTTDTQYF
. TRBD2 TRBJ2-5 TRBV30 TGTGCCTGGATGCCCCCTAGCGGGGGGCCCGCTGAGACCCAGTACTTC CAWMPPSGGPAETQYF
. . TRBJ1-1 TRBV9 TGTGCCAGCAGCGTTAGGCCCGTCAGTGTAAACACTGAAGCTTTCTTT CASSVRPVSVNTEAFF
. . TRBJ2-1 TRBV5-4 TGTGCCAGCAGCCTGGGGGAGCAGTTCTTC CASSLGEQFF
. TRBD2 TRBJ2-2 TRBV6-1 TGTGCCAGCAGCGGCATAGCGGGAGTGGCCGGGGAGCTGTTTTTT CASSGIAGVAGELFF
few . TRBJ1-4 TRBV10-1 TGCGCCAGCAACCCCGGGACCGAGAATGAAAAACTGTTTTTT CASNPGTENEKLFF
. TRBD1 TRBJ1-1 TRBV7-2 TGTGCCAGCAGCCCGACAGGGGGGCCTGAAGCTTTCTTT CASSPTGGPEAFF
. TRBD2 TRBJ2-3 TRBV7-9 TGTGCCAGCAGCTCTCGTAGCGGGAGGGCCGAAGATACGCAGTATTTT CASSSRSGRAEDTQYF
. TRBD2 TRBJ2-3 TRBV5-4 TGTGCCAGCAGCTCCCTCCTCCGCGGGGGGGCCGGAGATACGCAGTATTTT CASSSLLRGGAGDTQYF
once . TRBJ1-1 TRBV19 TGTGCCAGTAGTATAAGAGGGCAGGGGAACACTGAAGCTTTCTTT CASSIRGQGNTEAFF
. TRBD1 TRBJ1-1 TRBV7-3 TGTGCCAGCAGCCCCTGGGACAGCCACACTGAAGCTTTCTTT CASSPWDSHTEAFF
. TRBD1 TRBJ1-2 TRBV5-1 TGCGCCAGCAGCTTGGCCGGTGGACAGGCCTATGGCTACACCTTC CASSLAGGQAYGYTF
. . TRBJ2-7 TRBV27 TGTGCCAGCAGTTGGGACGGGGACTCCTACGAGCAGTACTTC CASSWDGDSYEQYF
once . TRBJ1-1 TRBV7-9 TGTGCCAGCAGCGAGGGGAACACTGAAGCTTTCTTT CASSEGNTEAFF